The 20 T cell receptor beta chains below were found in one sample sequenced in a study of T-cell reconstitution after alpha-beta-depleted transplantation in children (dated by TCRdb to 2016 to 2018). Library prep was done by PCR. The sequencer listed for this sample is Illumina HiSeq 2500. TCR library preparation used molecular barcoding, with unique molecular identifiers applied to normalize quantification of the TCRbeta repertoire. TCRdb handled the public reads itself, with Q25 trimming in fastp and clone calling in MiXCR, and kept productive beta chains. For every CDR3 protein sequence, its rows merge into one entry that carries the most common genes and DNA. The sample includes around 200,000 distinct CDR3 sequences, with roughly 6.8% observed a single time. 3% to 3.5% of the sample is in the top ten clones. This specimen was PBMCs from the stem cell graft donor, taken from the stem cell graft. Receptor source: a human donor who donated a stem cell graft to a child with Wiskott-Aldrich syndrome.

This clonotype was detected ten times or more. The chain is built from TRBV29-1 and TRBJ2-7; 7 nucleotides match TRBD2. The CDR3 runs 15 residues. Germline CDR1 reads SQVTM; CDR2 reads ANQGSEA. V lost 4 bases and J lost 6; bases outside the gene matches: 15. The CDR3, as DNA: TGCAGCGTTGCAAGCTTAGCCGGGACTACTGGCGAGCAGTACTTC. The encoded protein is CSVASLAGTTGEQYF.

This clonotype was recorded many times. The V call is TRBV6-5, the J call TRBJ2-5, with 7 bases lining up with TRBD1. Germline V CDR1 and CDR2: MNHEY, SVGAGI. V was pared by 7 bases and J by 5 bases, with 13 bases of the junction left unmatched. The CDR3 is 15 amino acids. In DNA form, the CDR3 reads TGTGCCAGCACCTTTACAGGGGTACCCGGGGAGACCCAGTACTTC. Translation: CASTFTGVPGETQYF.

This clonotype has ten or more counts. V gene TRBV5-1 combines with J gene TRBJ2-4, with TRBD2 matching over 11 bases. Germline V lookup: CDR1 SGHRS, CDR2 YFSETQ. J was trimmed by 1 base and V by 1 base; bases with no gene match: 19. This CDR3 is built from 22 residues. The CDR3 DNA reads as TGCGCCAGCAGCTTGTCTGCCATAACTAGCGGGAGCTCTGGCGATGCCAAAAACATTCAGTACTTC. The encoded protein is CASSLSAITSGSSGDAKNIQYF.

This clonotype was recorded at least ten times. This rearrangement joins TRBV12-3 or TRBV12-4 to TRBJ2-1, with D perhaps matching TRBD1 (5 bases). V shed 5 bases and J shed 4 bases, with 12 bases lying between them. This CDR3 spans 14 amino acids. The CDR3 region is CASSLDSYYNEQFF. CDR3 sequence (DNA): TGTGCCAGCAGTCTTGACAGCTATTACAATGAGCAGTTCTTC.

This clonotype was observed at least ten times. This sequence joins TRBV4-1 and TRBJ2-3; D is perhaps TRBD1 (5 bases). Trimming left V 0 bases short and J 3 bases short, with 13 bases between. The CDR3 extends over 16 amino acids. The germline V gene encodes CDR1 MGHRA and CDR2 YSYEKL. CDR3 protein: CASSQDRQGLTDTQYF. The CDR3 region has the DNA TGCGCCAGCAGCCAAGATCGCCAGGGTTTGACAGATACGCAGTATTTT.

This clonotype was detected ten times or more. The rearrangement joins TRBV11-2 to TRBJ1-5, with a weak D call TRBD1 (5 bases). The CDR3 loop spans 17 amino acids. V was cut by 5 bases and J by 0 bases, with 17 bases left in between. Germline V gives CDR1 SGHAT, CDR2 FQNNGV. The chain's CDR3 is CASSLYPGSHSNQPQHF. The CDR3 DNA reads TGTGCCAGCAGCCTATACCCAGGGAGCCATAGCAATCAGCCCCAGCATTTT.

This clonotype was seen ten or more times. The rearrangement joins TRBV6-1 to TRBJ2-1, with D perhaps being TRBD1 or TRBD2 (6 bases each). V gave up 11 bases and J gave up 5 bases, with 19 bases separating them. CDR1 is MNHNS, CDR2 SASEGT, per germline. There are 14 residues in the CDR3. The CDR3 DNA sequence: TGTGCCGCACGGCTCGGGGGCGAAAACAATGAGCAGTTCTTC. Its protein product is CAARLGGENNEQFF.

This clonotype has at least ten counts. The J gene is TRBJ1-1, the V gene TRBV7-2, with D possibly TRBD1 on 5 matching bases. The length of the CDR3 is 14 residues. V lost 3 bases and J lost 2, with 10 bases in between. CDR1 is SGHTA, CDR2 FQGNSA, per germline. CDR3 in DNA: TGTGCCAGCAGCTTCCGGGGGATCAACACTGAAGCTTTCTTT. Its translation: CASSFRGINTEAFF.

V and J are TRBV5-1 and TRBJ1-4; TRBD1 matches 8 bases. With 4 bases clipped from V and 3 bases from J, the junction kept 2 bases outside the gene matches. Germline CDR1 is SGHRS and CDR2 is YFSETQ. This CDR3 spans 14 amino acids. CDR3 DNA: TGCGCCAGCAGCACGACAGGGGCTAATGAAAAACTGTTTTTT. Translated: CASSTTGANEKLFF.

The V and J genes are TRBV4-3 and TRBJ2-1, with 8 bases identical to TRBD2. With V trimmed by 0 bases and J by 4 bases, 8 bases remained unmatched. Germline values: CDR1 LGHNA, CDR2 YSLEER. CDR3 length: 17 residues. CDR3 loop: CASSQDIGGGFYNEQFF. CDR3 bases: TGCGCCAGCAGCCAAGACATCGGGGGGGGGTTTTACAATGAGCAGTTCTTC.

This clonotype was recorded at least ten times. This chain joins TRBV6-5 and TRBJ1-1, with D tentatively TRBD1 (6 bases). The germline V gene encodes CDR1 MNHEY and CDR2 SVGAGI. The CDR3 covers 15 residues. V lost 0 bases and J 5 bases, leaving 13 bases between the germline ends. CDR3 protein: CASSYSRGLRTEAFF. For the CDR3, the DNA is TGTGCCAGCAGTTACTCACGGGGGCTCAGGACTGAAGCTTTCTTT.

This clonotype was recorded at least ten times. This chain links TRBV13 with TRBJ2-3; D gene unclear. The germline CDR1 and CDR2 sequences are PRHDT and FYEKMQ (reference sequence). V lost 6 bases, J lost 5 bases, and 6 bases lay in between. The CDR3 length is 11 residues. This CDR3 reads CASRNRDTQYF. The DNA of the CDR3 is TGTGCCAGCAGGAACAGAGATACGCAGTATTTT. The variable domain in full, completed from reference TRBV13 and TRBJ2-3, reads AAGVIQSPRHLIKEKRETATLKCYPIPRHDTVYWYQQGPGQDPQFLISFYEKMQSDKGSIPDRFSAQQFSDYHSELNMSSLELGDSALYFCASRNRDTQYFGPGTRLTVL.

There are many counts of this clonotype. The chain recombines TRBV13 with TRBJ2-7; possible D gene TRBD1, 7 bases. The CDR3 totals 14 residues. Germline V gene data show CDR1 as PRHDT and CDR2 as FYEKMQ (reference sequence). Trimming stripped 8 bases from V and 4 bases from J, with 18 bases between. The CDR3 sequence: CASGLQGGKYEQYF. The DNA for the CDR3 is TGTGCCAGCGGGTTGCAGGGGGGAAAGTACGAGCAGTACTTC.

In its sample, this clonotype was seen many times. The rearrangement links TRBV7-8 to TRBJ2-7; possible D gene TRBD1, 5 bases. Germline CDR1 reads SGHVS; CDR2 reads FQNEAQ. With 1 base removed from V and 6 bases from J, the gap between germline ends came to 13 bases. The CDR3 is 14 residues long. The CDR3 loop reads CASSLEGRVGEQYF. CDR3 coding DNA: TGTGCCAGCAGCTTAGAGGGCAGGGTAGGCGAGCAGTACTTC.

This clonotype was picked up many times. The chain uses TRBV7-8 and TRBJ2-5; 7 bases match TRBD2. This CDR3 comprises 16 residues. Germline-derived CDR1 and CDR2 are SGHVS and FQNEAQ. Germline trimming cut 3 bases from V and 2 bases from J; bases unmatched to any gene: 9. DNA for the CDR3: TGTGCCAGCAGCTTTTTTGCGGGAGAGTGGCAAGAGACCCAGTACTTC. Its translation is CASSFFAGEWQETQYF.

This clonotype has at least ten counts. The rearrangement uses TRBV2 and TRBJ2-5; D unclear. The CDR3 is made up of 13 amino acids. CDR1 and CDR2 from the germline V gene are SNHLY and FYNNEI. V dropped 9 bases and J dropped 2 bases, with 13 bases sitting between them. The CDR3 DNA follows: TGTGCCAGTGGGGTCTTGGGGCAAGAGACCCAGTACTTC. This gives the protein CASGVLGQETQYF. Full variable domain (rest looked up from reference TRBV2 and TRBJ2-5): EPEVTQTPSHQVTQMGQEVILRCVPISNHLYFYWYRQILGQKVEFLVSFYNNEISEKSEIFDDQFSVERPDGSNFTLKIRSTKLEDSAMYFCASGVLGQETQYFGPGTRLLVL.

The chain carries TRBV28 and TRBJ1-5; 8 bases fit TRBD1. The V gene end was trimmed by 2 bases and the J gene end by 8 bases; junction bases not matched to a gene: 14. Germline CDR1 and CDR2: MDHEN and SYDVKM. The CDR3 runs to 17 residues. The DNA of the CDR3 is TGTGCCAGCAGTTTACCCCCAGGGGGCCCGGGAGAGGAGCCCCAGCATTTT. It encodes CASSLPPGGPGEEPQHF.

This sequence joins TRBV5-1 and TRBJ2-5, with D possibly TRBD2 on 6 matching bases. The CDR3 totals 13 residues. Germline V lookup: CDR1 SGHRS, CDR2 YFSETQ. Trimming shortened V by 1 base and J by 5 bases, and 9 bases separated the two germline ends. For the CDR3, the DNA is TGCGCCAGCAGCTTGACTAGCCTGGAGACCCAGTACTTC. It encodes CASSLTSLETQYF.

The chain is built from TRBV7-2 and TRBJ2-3, with TRBD2 as a possible D gene (6 bases). V was shortened by 2 bases and J by 0 bases, with 12 bases between the two germline ends. This CDR3 has 16 residues. Germline loops: CDR1 SGHTA, CDR2 FQGNSA. The CDR3 is CASSLNSGLSTDTQYF. The CDR3, as DNA: TGTGCCAGCAGCTTAAATTCAGGACTAAGCACAGATACGCAGTATTTT.

Ten or more counts support this clonotype. The chain employs TRBV5-1 and TRBJ2-3; 11 bases map to TRBD2. The V gene end was trimmed by 1 base and the J gene end by 4 bases; junction bases not matched to a gene: 2. The CDR3 has 15 amino acids. CDR1 and CDR2 (germline): SGHRS, YFSETQ. The CDR3 reads CASSLTSGSPDTQYF. Written as DNA, the CDR3 is TGCGCCAGCAGCTTGACTAGCGGGAGTCCAGATACGCAGTATTTT.